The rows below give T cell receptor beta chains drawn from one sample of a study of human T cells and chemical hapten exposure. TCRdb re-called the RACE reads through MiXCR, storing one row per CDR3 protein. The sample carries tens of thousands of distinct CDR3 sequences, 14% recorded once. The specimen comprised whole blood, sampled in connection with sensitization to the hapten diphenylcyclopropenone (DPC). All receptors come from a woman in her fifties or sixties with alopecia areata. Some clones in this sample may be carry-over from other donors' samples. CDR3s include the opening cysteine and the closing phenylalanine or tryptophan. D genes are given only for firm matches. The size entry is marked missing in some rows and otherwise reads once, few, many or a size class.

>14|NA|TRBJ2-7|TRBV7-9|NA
CASSLSLSVYEQYF
TGTGCCAGCAGCTTAAGTCTTAGCGTCTACGAGCAGTACTTC
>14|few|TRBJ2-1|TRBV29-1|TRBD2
CSGRLGTSASEQFF
TGCAGCGGAAGACTAGGGACTAGCGCCAGTGAGCAGTTCTTC
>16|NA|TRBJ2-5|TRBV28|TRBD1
CASSPTGVFKQETQYF
TGTGCCAGCAGTCCTACAGGGGTGTTTAAACAAGAGACCCAGTACTTC
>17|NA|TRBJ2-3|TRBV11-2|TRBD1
CASSETLGTGLLGTQYF
TGTGCCAGCTCTGAGACACTCGGGACAGGCTTACTGGGTACGCAGTATTTT
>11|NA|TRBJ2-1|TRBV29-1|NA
CSVEDGLKQFF
TGCAGCGTTGAAGATGGACTAAAGCAGTTCTTC
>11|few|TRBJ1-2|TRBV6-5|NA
CASTGADGYTF
TGTGCCAGCACAGGGGCGGATGGCTACACCTTC
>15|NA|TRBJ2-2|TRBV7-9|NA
CASSRGGANTGELFF
TGTGCCAGCAGCCGAGGGGGAGCGAACACCGGGGAGCTGTTTTTT
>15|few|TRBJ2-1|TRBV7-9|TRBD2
CASSPFGGGYNEQFF
TGTGCCAGCAGCCCCTTCGGCGGGGGGTACAATGAGCAGTTCTTC
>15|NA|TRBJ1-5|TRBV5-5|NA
CASSLGAGLAQPQHF
TGTGCCAGCAGCTTGGGGGCAGGGCTCGCTCAGCCCCAGCATTTT
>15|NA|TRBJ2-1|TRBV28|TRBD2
CASRPGTSGIPYHGF
TGTGCCAGCAGACCCGGGACTAGCGGGATACCCTACCACGGCTTC
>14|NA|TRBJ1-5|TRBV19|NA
CASSIVGPGQPQHF
TGTGCCAGTAGTATAGTCGGCCCGGGTCAGCCCCAGCATTTT
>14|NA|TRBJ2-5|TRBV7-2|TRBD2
CASSQSGGLETQYF
TGTGCCAGCAGCCAGAGCGGGGGATTAGAGACCCAGTACTTC
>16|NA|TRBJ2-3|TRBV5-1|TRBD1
CASSRSGTGAADTQYF
TGCGCCAGCAGCAGGTCCGGGACAGGGGCCGCAGATACGCAGTATTTT
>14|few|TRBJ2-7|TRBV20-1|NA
CSARVPAGSNEQYF
TGCAGTGCTAGAGTCCCCGCAGGGTCAAACGAGCAGTACTTC
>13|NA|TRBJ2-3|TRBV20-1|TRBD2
CSARTSGTDTQYF
TGCAGTGCTAGGACTAGCGGCACAGATACGCAGTATTTT
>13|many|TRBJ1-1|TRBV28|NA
CASHGTVNTEAFF
TGTGCCAGCCACGGGACCGTGAACACTGAAGCTTTCTTT
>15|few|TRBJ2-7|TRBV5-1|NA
CASSTSTGDFIEQYF
TGCGCCAGCAGCACCTCGACAGGAGACTTTATAGAGCAGTACTTC
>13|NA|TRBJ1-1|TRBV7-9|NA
CASSFPGNTEAFF
TGTGCCAGCAGCTTTCCTGGGAACACTGAAGCTTTCTTT
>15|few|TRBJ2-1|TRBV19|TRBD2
CASKSGGSGSNEQFF
TGTGCCAGTAAATCGGGCGGGAGCGGGAGCAATGAGCAGTTCTTC
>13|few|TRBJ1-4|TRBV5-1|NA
CASSSGHDEKLFF
TGCGCCAGCAGCTCGGGACATGATGAAAAACTGTTTTTT
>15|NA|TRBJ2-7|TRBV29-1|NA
CSVELRTGAGYEQYF
TGCAGCGTTGAACTTCGAACGGGCGCGGGTTACGAGCAGTACTTC
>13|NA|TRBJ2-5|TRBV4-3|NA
CASSQEEHETQYF
TGCGCCAGCAGCCAAGAGGAGCATGAGACCCAGTACTTC
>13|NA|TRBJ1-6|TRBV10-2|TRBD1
CASGDRVNSPLHF
TGCGCCAGCGGGGACAGGGTTAATTCACCCCTCCACTTT
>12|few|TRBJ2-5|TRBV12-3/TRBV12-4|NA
CASSSQVETQYF
TGTGCCAGCAGTTCACAGGTGGAGACCCAGTACTTC
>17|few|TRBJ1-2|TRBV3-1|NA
CASSQEGTGLDYYGYTF
TGTGCCAGCAGCCAAGAAGGCACAGGGCTTGACTACTATGGCTACACCTTC
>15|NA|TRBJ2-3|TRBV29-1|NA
CSVGGPAGVIDTQYF
TGCAGCGTTGGGGGGCCGGCGGGAGTTATAGATACGCAGTATTTT
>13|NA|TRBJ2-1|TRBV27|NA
CACSLLSYNEQFF
TGTGCCTGCAGTTTATTGTCCTACAATGAGCAGTTCTTC
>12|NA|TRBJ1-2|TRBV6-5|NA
CASSLQGFGYTF
TGTGCCAGCAGCCTCCAGGGTTTTGGCTACACCTTC
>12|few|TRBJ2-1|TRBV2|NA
CASSVGYNEQFF
TGTGCCAGCAGTGTGGGTTACAATGAGCAGTTCTTC
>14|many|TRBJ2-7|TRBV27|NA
CASSPSQGYYEQYF
TGTGCCAGCAGTCCCTCCCAGGGGTATTACGAGCAGTACTTC
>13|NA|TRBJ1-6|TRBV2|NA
CASSEARSAPLHF
TGTGCCAGCAGTGAAGCCCGAAGCGCACCCCTCCACTTT
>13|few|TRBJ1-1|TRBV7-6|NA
CASSPVAGAEAFF
TGTGCCAGCAGCCCAGTTGCGGGGGCGGAAGCTTTCTTT
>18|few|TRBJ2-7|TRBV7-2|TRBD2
CASSLVSGRALRAYEQYF
TGTGCCAGCAGCTTAGTTAGCGGGAGGGCCCTAAGGGCCTACGAGCAGTACTTC